This T cell receptor (beta chain) was captured by sequencing in a study of response to subunit inactivated influenza vaccine. MiXCR, applied by TCRdb to the RT-PCR reads, yields one record per CDR3 protein. The profile shows 500,000 to 600,000 distinct CDR3 sequences, 12% of them singletons. Whole-study findings and limits: The authors proposed limited new T cell recruitment per seasonal influenza vaccination.

Worth noting for this clonotype: The antigen remains undetermined.

The CDR3 has 14 amino acids. Germline CDR1 reads SGHTS; CDR2 reads YDEGEE. V dropped 0 bases and J dropped 4 bases, with 11 bases sitting between them. The sample here was PBMCs from blood, taken on the day of vaccination. This TCR was recovered from a man over 45 who received an inactivated influenza vaccine. The genes are TRBV5-8 and TRBJ2-7; D uncertain. The CDR3 DNA follows: TGTGCCAGCAGCTTGGCCTTAGGGTTTTACGAGCAGTACTTC. It is translated as CASSLALGFYEQYF.